Shown below are 19 T cell receptor beta chains from a single sample sequenced in a study of blood T cell repertoires in COVID-19. The method was immunoSEQ multiplex PCR; TCRdb's version includes in-frame clones alone and lacks a portion of them. The sample holds fewer than 200,000 clones, about 86% seen once. Sequenced input: peripheral blood. All receptors come from a man in his 70s with active or convalescent COVID-19.

The CDR3 region has the DNA TGTGCCAGTAGACCAGCGGGAGGGCTCGCTTACGCCCAGTACTTC. Its translation: CASRPAGGLAYAQYF. The J gene is TRBJ2-5, the V gene TRBV19; 10 bases are a match to TRBD2. The CDR3 contains 15 residues. Losses at the gene ends were 6 bases for V and 9 bases for J; bases not matched to a gene: 13. In germline, CDR1 is LNHDA, CDR2 SQIVND (reference sequence).

J is TRBJ2-1 and V is TRBV28; maybe TRBD1 (5 bases). V was trimmed by 7 bases and J by 11 bases, leaving 18 bases between them. The CDR3 length is 13 residues. The germline V gene has CDR1 MDHEN and CDR2 SYDVKM. CDR3 loop: CASIHPNGHKQFF. In nucleotides, the CDR3 is TGTGCCAGCATCCACCCCAACGGACACAAGCAGTTCTTC.

This rearrangement joins TRBV5-1 to TRBJ2-1; D remains ambiguous. The CDR3 runs 17 residues. V was shortened by 0 bases and J by 3 bases, with 16 bases between the two germline ends. Germline CDR1 and CDR2: SGHRS and YFSETQ. CDR3 amino acids: CASSLDVVEKFYNEQFF. CDR3 bases: TGCGCCAGCAGCTTGGATGTAGTTGAAAAGTTCTACAATGAGCAGTTCTTC.

J is TRBJ1-1 and V is TRBV5-1; no firm D call. CDR1 is SGHRS, CDR2 YFSETQ, per germline. Trimming pared 7 bases from V and 1 base from J, leaving 11 bases between. CDR3 size: 13 residues. The CDR3 region is CASQPEANTEAFF. The DNA for the CDR3 is TGCGCCAGCCAGCCCGAGGCGAACACTGAAGCTTTCTTT.

The genes are TRBV5-5 and TRBJ1-2; D is unresolved. Germline V gives CDR1 SGHKS, CDR2 YYEKEE (reference sequence). This CDR3 is built from 17 residues. Trimming removed 3 bases at V and 3 bases at J, with 21 bases between. The CDR3 sequence is CASSSKGRELNYYGYTF. In DNA, the CDR3 is TGTGCCAGCAGCTCAAAGGGTCGGGAGCTAAATTACTATGGCTACACCTTC.

The chain joins TRBV4-3 to TRBJ2-7; TRBD1 aligns across 8 bases. This CDR3 has 17 amino acids. V shed 0 bases and J 5 bases; nucleotides not matched to a gene: 12. Germline V gene data show CDR1 as LGHNA and CDR2 as YSLEER. The CDR3 DNA reads TGCGCCAGCAGCCAAGAAGTGGCCCAGGGGGCGCCCCACGAGCAGTACTTC. Encoded protein: CASSQEVAQGAPHEQYF.

The chain links TRBV7-2 to TRBJ2-1; D perhaps matches TRBD1 (6 bases). This CDR3 comprises 15 residues. Germline V gives CDR1 SGHTA, CDR2 FQGNSA. V lost 2 bases, J lost 7 bases, and 15 bases lay in between. CDR3 sequence: CASSLRAGERNEQFF. The DNA for the CDR3 is TGTGCCAGCAGCTTAAGGGCAGGGGAAAGGAATGAGCAGTTCTTC. Using reference TRBV7-2 and TRBJ2-1 for the parts outside the CDR3, the full variable domain is GAGVSQSPSNKVTEKGKDVELRCDPISGHTALYWYRQSLGQGLEFLIYFQGNSAPDKSGLPSDRFSAERTGGSVSTLTIQRTQQEDSAVYLCASSLRAGERNEQFFGPGTRLTVL.

The chain uses TRBV12-5 and TRBJ1-4, with D tentatively TRBD1 (5 bases). The length of the CDR3 is 14 residues. Germline V lookup: CDR1 LGHNT, CDR2 FRNRAP. Trimming shortened V by 6 bases and J by 5 bases, and 13 bases separated the two germline ends. CDR3 DNA: TGTGCTAGTGGCCGGGGGGACTCAAATGAAAAACTGTTTTTT. This encodes CASGRGDSNEKLFF.

The chain uses TRBV6-5 and TRBJ1-1, with D perhaps matching TRBD1 (6 bases). The CDR3 is made up of 14 amino acids. V was cut by 7 bases and J by 0 bases, with 12 bases left in between. CDR1 is MNHEY, CDR2 SVGAGI, per germline. CDR3 sequence: CASMRGNMNTEAFF. The CDR3 DNA sequence: TGTGCCAGCATGAGGGGGAATATGAACACTGAAGCTTTCTTT.

In its sample, this clone was seen a few times. The gene calls are TRBV19 and TRBJ2-1, with a possible D match to TRBD2 (6 bases). The CDR3 has 15 residues. The germline gives CDR1 LNHDA, CDR2 SQIVND (reference sequence). Trimming removed 6 bases from V and 9 bases from J, with 21 bases in between. In DNA form, the CDR3 reads TGTGCCAGTAGCGCGACTGGCGGGATAGGAGGTGAGCAGTTCTTC. Its translation: CASSATGGIGGEQFF.

The V call is TRBV9, the J call TRBJ2-1; possibly TRBD1 for D (5 bases). This CDR3 region has 12 residues. V dropped 0 bases and J dropped 8 bases, with 6 bases sitting between them. Germline CDR1 is SGDLS and CDR2 is YYNGEE. The CDR3, as DNA: TGTGCCAGCAGCGTAGAGGGGTATGAGCAGTTCTTC. Protein product: CASSVEGYEQFF.

The chain links TRBV7-9 to TRBJ2-3; TRBD2 aligns across 10 bases. Germline values: CDR1 SEHNR, CDR2 FQNEAQ (reference sequence). The CDR3 covers 17 residues. The V and J ends lost 2 bases and 5 bases, in that order; junction bases with no gene match: 10. CDR3 amino acids: CASSLRGSGRAGDTQYF. The CDR3 DNA reads TGTGCCAGCAGCTTAAGGGGGAGCGGGAGGGCCGGAGATACGCAGTATTTT.

The CDR3 DNA reads TGTGCCACCAGTGATCCGGGAGGGCTTGGCCAGCCCCAGCATTTT. Protein product: CATSDPGGLGQPQHF. This chain uses TRBV24-1 with TRBJ1-5; D remains ambiguous. Trimming stripped 3 bases from V and 7 bases from J, with 15 bases between. The germline V gene has CDR1 KGHDR and CDR2 SFDVKD. The CDR3 covers 15 residues.

The chain couples TRBV30 to TRBJ2-7; possible D gene TRBD2, 6 bases. CDR1 and CDR2 (germline): GTSNPN, SVGIG (reference sequence). This CDR3 contains 13 residues. Trimming took off 1 base at V and 7 bases at J, with 14 bases between the two ends. The CDR3 is CAWSAGTWGEQYF. The CDR3 nucleotides are TGTGCCTGGAGTGCGGGGACTTGGGGGGAGCAGTACTTC.

The V gene is TRBV20-1, the J gene TRBJ1-2; 7 nucleotides agree with TRBD1. Unmatched junction bases numbered 12, after V lost 3 bases and J lost 8 bases. The CDR3 covers 14 residues. Germline V gene lookup returns CDR1 DFQATT and CDR2 SNEGSKA (reference sequence). In DNA form, the CDR3 reads TGCAGTGCTAGTAGACAGGGCCAAACAGGCGGCTACACCTTC. It is translated as CSASRQGQTGGYTF.

This chain connects TRBV25-1 to TRBJ2-3; 7 nucleotides align to TRBD1. The length of the CDR3 is 15 residues. The V segment lost 4 bases and the J segment 0 bases; nucleotides outside the gene matches: 4. Germline V gives CDR1 MGHDK, CDR2 SYGVNS. This chain's CDR3 is CASSARQGSTDTQYF. The CDR3 DNA follows: TGTGCCAGCAGTGCCAGACAGGGTAGCACAGATACGCAGTATTTT.

This chain uses TRBV5-1 with TRBJ1-4; D gene ambiguous. The V gene lost 3 bases and the J gene lost 8 bases, with 11 bases spanning the gap. Germline V lookup: CDR1 SGHRS, CDR2 YFSETQ. This CDR3 has 13 amino acids. In DNA, the CDR3 is TGCGCCAGCAGCTGGGATCCTAGCGAAAAACTGTTTTTT. It encodes CASSWDPSEKLFF.

The chain is built from TRBV12-3 or TRBV12-4 and TRBJ2-7, with D possibly being TRBD1 (5 bases). The CDR3 spans 13 residues. Trimming removed 2 bases from V and 7 bases from J, with 12 bases in between. CDR3 coding DNA: TGTGCCAGCAGTTTATTTAGGGGTCAAGAGCAGTACTTC. Its translation is CASSLFRGQEQYF.

The J gene is TRBJ2-3, the V gene TRBV18; D is perhaps TRBD2 (7 bases). The germline CDR1 and CDR2 sequences are KGHSH and LQKENI. With 0 bases removed from V and 9 bases from J, the gap between germline ends came to 25 bases. CDR3 length: 18 amino acids. The CDR3 coding sequence is TGTGCCAGCTCACCACCTAACCGGGACATAAGCGGGAAGAGCACGCAGTATTTT. This translates into CASSPPNRDISGKSTQYF.